This entry lists 28 T cell receptor beta chains sequenced from one sample in a study of OX40 agonist ivuxolimab in advanced cancers. Sequencing was performed with immunoSEQ multiplex PCR; in TCRdb, only in-frame clones are kept and a portion is missing. The sample holds tens of thousands of clones, roughly 84% seen once. The source was CD4+ or CD8+ T cells sorted from blood, collected in a trial of the OX40 agonist ivuxolimab. These receptor sequences come from an adult with an advanced solid tumor such as melanoma, head and neck, liver or kidney cancer.

The gene calls are TRBV6-1 and TRBJ1-5; D not resolved. The V gene lost 4 bases and the J gene lost 7 bases, with 17 bases spanning the gap. The CDR3 has 15 amino acids. CDR1 and CDR2 (germline): MNHNS, SASEGT. CDR3 in DNA: TGTGCCAGCAGTGCCCTATCTCGAAGTGAGCAGCCCCAGCATTTT. It yields the protein CASSALSRSEQPQHF.

This clone was seen once. The rearrangement uses TRBV7-8 and TRBJ1-5; no clear D. The V and J ends lost 4 bases and 0 bases respectively, with 16 bases between them. This CDR3 spans 17 amino acids. CDR1 and CDR2 from the germline V gene are SGHVS and FQNEAQ. The CDR3 DNA follows: TGTGCCAGCAGCTCGACGCCCACGGGGAATAGCAATCAGCCCCAGCATTTT. Amino acid sequence: CASSSTPTGNSNQPQHF.

V is TRBV18 and J is TRBJ1-1; D may be TRBD1 (5 bases). V lost 6 bases to trimming and J lost 7 bases, with 12 bases between them. The CDR3 consists of 12 residues. From germline, CDR1 is KGHSH and CDR2 LQKENI. The CDR3 nucleotides are TGTGCCAGCTCGCCCGGGGGGGATGAAGCTTTCTTT. The encoded protein is CASSPGGDEAFF.

The chain has TRBV6-6 and TRBJ2-7; D unresolved. Trimming took off 5 bases at V and 6 bases at J, with 11 bases between the two ends. CDR1 is MNHNY, CDR2 SVGAGI, per germline (reference sequence). The length of the CDR3 is 12 residues. This CDR3 reads CASSVRGAEQYF. The DNA for the CDR3 is TGTGCCAGCAGTGTTCGTGGAGCCGAGCAGTACTTC.

J is TRBJ1-1 and V is TRBV5-1; a possible D gene is TRBD1 (5 bases). Germline V lookup: CDR1 SGHRS, CDR2 YFSETQ. This CDR3 has 15 residues. The V gene lost 0 bases and the J gene lost 4 bases, with 13 bases spanning the gap. DNA of the CDR3: TGCGCCAGCAGCTTGGGTACGGGGCTGGGCACTGAAGCTTTCTTT. As protein: CASSLGTGLGTEAFF.

The rearrangement links TRBV5-4 to TRBJ2-7; TRBD1 aligns across 9 bases. The CDR3 is made up of 16 amino acids. Germline V gene lookup returns CDR1 SGHNT and CDR2 YYREEE (reference sequence). J lost 3 bases, V lost 3 bases, and 10 bases had no gene match. The CDR3 spells CASSSDPGQGFYEQYF. The CDR3 bases are TGTGCCAGCAGCTCCGATCCGGGACAGGGATTCTACGAGCAGTACTTC.

The chain has TRBV18 and TRBJ2-5; D unresolved. The CDR3 has 14 amino acids. Germline CDR1 is KGHSH and CDR2 is LQKENI. V dropped 2 bases and J dropped 2 bases, with 9 bases sitting between them. The CDR3 coding sequence is TGTGCCAGCTCACCAGAAAACAAGCAAGAGACCCAGTACTTC. Its protein product is CASSPENKQETQYF.

The chain is built from TRBV5-1 and TRBJ2-7, with 16 nucleotides matching TRBD2. V dropped 2 bases and J dropped 3; count of bases not matched to a gene: 11. This CDR3 is built from 19 residues. Germline assignment: CDR1 SGHRS and CDR2 YFSETQ. The CDR3 nucleotides read TGCGCCAGCAGCTTAGCCGGGACTAGCGGGGGGGCGGCCGGCTACGAGCAGTACTTC. It translates to CASSLAGTSGGAAGYEQYF.

The chain employs TRBV6-5 and TRBJ1-6; D remains ambiguous. Trimming removed 6 bases at V and 7 bases at J, with 7 bases between. Germline V gene lookup returns CDR1 MNHEY and CDR2 SVGAGI. The CDR3 is 12 amino acids. The CDR3 protein is CASRKTNSPLHF. DNA of the CDR3: TGTGCCAGCAGAAAGACGAATTCACCCCTCCACTTT.

This clone turned up a few times. The V gene is TRBV28, the J gene TRBJ2-5, with TRBD1 as a possible D gene (5 bases). Germline CDR1 reads MDHEN; CDR2 reads SYDVKM. Trimming left V 6 bases short and J 3 bases short, with 17 bases between. CDR3 length: 15 amino acids. In nucleotides, the CDR3 is TGTGCCAGCAGGACAGCTCATGGATGGGAAGAGACCCAGTACTTC. Its protein is CASRTAHGWEETQYF.

The chain combines TRBV5-8 with TRBJ1-5; 8 bases align to TRBD1. In germline, CDR1 is SGHTS, CDR2 YDEGEE. With 7 bases clipped from V and 1 base from J, the junction kept 13 bases outside the gene matches. CDR3 size: 17 residues. CDR3 region: CASSLLTGGGSNQPQHF. CDR3 bases: TGTGCCAGCTCCCTACTCACAGGGGGAGGGAGCAATCAGCCCCAGCATTTT.

The V call is TRBV5-4, the J call TRBJ2-7; a weak D match, TRBD1 (6 bases). Germline values: CDR1 SGHNT, CDR2 YYREEE (reference sequence). The CDR3 loop spans 15 amino acids. Trimming cost V 3 bases and J 3 bases, with 16 bases left between them. The CDR3 here is CASSSPGRGIYEQYF. Here the CDR3 DNA reads TGTGCCAGCAGCTCCCCCGGCAGGGGTATCTACGAGCAGTACTTC.

The chain uses TRBV6-6 and TRBJ2-7; TRBD1 agrees at 8 bases. CDR3 size: 13 residues. V was clipped by 8 bases and J by 3 bases; unmatched bases: 6. CDR1 MNHNY and CDR2 SVGAGI come from the germline V gene (reference sequence). The CDR3 reads CASGWTGIYEQYF. CDR3 coding DNA: TGTGCCAGCGGGTGGACAGGGATCTACGAGCAGTACTTC.

This sequence joins TRBV5-5 and TRBJ2-1, with TRBD2 as a possible D gene (5 bases). Germline V gene lookup returns CDR1 SGHKS and CDR2 YYEKEE (reference sequence). CDR3 length: 15 residues. The V end was cut by 4 bases, the J end by 3 bases, with 14 bases between. The CDR3 bases are TGTGCCAGCAGCCGCATACGGGAAAACTACAATGAGCAGTTCTTC. Translated: CASSRIRENYNEQFF. The full variable domain, in which reference TRBV5-5 and TRBJ2-1 provide the parts outside the CDR3, is DAGVTQSPTHLIKTRGQQVTLRCSPISGHKSVSWYQQVLGQGPQFIFQYYEKEERGRGNFPDRFSARQFPNYSSELNVNALLLGDSALYLCASSRIRENYNEQFFGPGTRLTVL.

This clone was seen more than once but under ten times. This rearrangement joins TRBV7-2 to TRBJ1-3, with 7 positions matching TRBD1. V shed 1 base, J shed 0 bases, and the junction held 6 bases outside the gene matches. The CDR3 extends over 17 amino acids. Germline assignment: CDR1 SGHTA and CDR2 FQGNSA. CDR3 DNA: TGTGCCAGCAGCTTAGAGGGACAGTTTTACTCTGGAAACACCATATATTTT. Residues: CASSLEGQFYSGNTIYF.

The chain has TRBV9 and TRBJ1-1, with D perhaps matching TRBD1 (5 bases). The germline CDR1 and CDR2 sequences are SGDLS and YYNGEE. This CDR3 contains 19 residues. V was clipped by 2 bases and J by 5 bases, with 28 bases between them. DNA of the CDR3: TGTGCCAGCAGCGTCGGACTTCAGACAATACGGTCGGGGGGGACTGAAGCTTTCTTT. Amino acids: CASSVGLQTIRSGGTEAFF.

The chain is built from TRBV19 and TRBJ1-4, with D possibly TRBD1 on 6 matching bases. Trimming shortened V by 7 bases and J by 3 bases, and 12 bases separated the two germline ends. CDR3 size: 14 residues. CDR1 is LNHDA, CDR2 SQIVND, per germline (reference sequence). CDR3 sequence: CASKYRVANEKLFF. CDR3 DNA sequence: TGTGCCAGTAAATACAGGGTAGCTAATGAAAAACTGTTTTTT.

This rearrangement joins TRBV19 to TRBJ1-1; D gene ambiguous. The germline V gene has CDR1 LNHDA and CDR2 SQIVND (reference sequence). V lost 3 bases and J lost 2, with 7 bases in between. This CDR3 has 13 residues. In DNA form, the CDR3 reads TGTGCCAGTAGTATGGTCCCAAACACTGAAGCTTTCTTT. It encodes CASSMVPNTEAFF.

The genes are TRBV19 and TRBJ2-7; unclear D gene. V lost 2 bases, J lost 6 bases, and 11 bases lay in between. The CDR3 is 13 amino acids. Germline V gives CDR1 LNHDA, CDR2 SQIVND (reference sequence). In DNA form, the CDR3 reads TGTGCCAGTAGTATACTCGGCGAAGGCGAGCAGTACTTC. Translating gives CASSILGEGEQYF.

The chain recombines TRBV19 with TRBJ1-1; D uncertain. Trimming took 7 bases from V and 2 from J, leaving 14 bases between them. The CDR3 totals 14 residues. The germline CDR1 and CDR2 sequences are LNHDA and SQIVND (reference sequence). The CDR3 nucleotides read TGTGCCAGTATTCCCACGGGAGGAAACACTGAAGCTTTCTTT. Translated: CASIPTGGNTEAFF.

The chain carries TRBV4-2 and TRBJ2-3, with unresolved D. Germline CDR1 LGHNA, CDR2 YNFKEQ. This CDR3 is 15 amino acids long. Trimming removed 0 bases at V and 1 base at J, with 8 bases between. The CDR3 region is CASSQESGRTDTQYF. The CDR3 DNA is TGTGCCAGCAGCCAAGAATCAGGCCGCACAGATACGCAGTATTTT.

V usage is TRBV5-6 and J usage is TRBJ2-7, with 12 bases that match TRBD1. The germline CDR1 and CDR2 sequences are SGHDT and YYEEEE. The CDR3 spans 14 residues. The V segment lost 4 bases and the J segment 7 bases; nucleotides outside the gene matches: 6. The CDR3 nucleotides are TGTGCCAGCAGCACGGGACAGGGGGCTTATGAGCAGTACTTC. Translating it yields CASSTGQGAYEQYF.

The chain employs TRBV6-1 and TRBJ1-2, with no clear D. This CDR3 has 12 amino acids. V was trimmed by 5 bases and J by 13 bases, leaving 17 bases between them. CDR1 and CDR2 from the germline V gene are MNHNS and SASEGT. The CDR3 loop is CASSYSRASPTF. The CDR3 region has the DNA TGTGCCAGCAGTTATAGCCGGGCCTCCCCCACCTTC.

The V gene is TRBV5-6, the J gene TRBJ2-1, with TRBD2 identical over 8 bases. CDR1 is SGHDT, CDR2 YYEEEE, per germline. CDR3 length equals 15 residues. J lost 9 bases, V lost 4 bases, and 12 bases had no gene match. This CDR3 is CASSTISGGPLEQFF. Written as DNA, the CDR3 is TGTGCCAGCAGCACCATCAGCGGGGGCCCCCTTGAGCAGTTCTTC.

V and J are TRBV29-1 and TRBJ2-1; 8 bases fit TRBD2. This CDR3 is built from 12 residues. The junction had 5 bases not matched to a gene; V was cut back by 7 bases and J by 6 bases. CDR1 and CDR2 from the germline V gene are SQVTM and ANQGSEA. This chain's CDR3 is CSAPGTSNEQFF. The CDR3 DNA is TGCAGCGCCCCCGGGACTAGCAATGAGCAGTTCTTC.

The genes are TRBV5-1 and TRBJ2-5; D is undetermined. V was clipped by 0 bases and J by 7 bases, with 10 bases between them. Germline CDR1 SGHRS, CDR2 YFSETQ. This CDR3 spans 13 amino acids. The CDR3 nucleotides are TGCGCCAGCAGCTTGGATTCGCCGGCGACCCAGTACTTC. Translating it yields CASSLDSPATQYF.

V gene TRBV6-6 combines with J gene TRBJ1-6; D gene unclear. Germline loops: CDR1 MNHNY, CDR2 SVGAGI (reference sequence). The CDR3 covers 16 residues. The ends were cut back, 0 bases at V and 6 bases at J, with 12 bases in the middle. The CDR3, as DNA: TGTGCCAGCAGTTACTCGATCGGACGGCGTAATTCACCCCTCCACTTT. Protein: CASSYSIGRRNSPLHF.

This clone was seen a few times. Here the CDR3 reads CASSNPGGGYYNEQFF. In nucleotides, the CDR3 is TGTGCCAGTAGTAACCCCGGGGGGGGCTACTACAATGAGCAGTTCTTC. The J gene is TRBJ2-1, the V gene TRBV19; 8 positions agree with TRBD2. The length of the CDR3 is 16 residues. CDR1 is LNHDA and CDR2 is SQIVND in the germline V gene (reference sequence). V trimming: 4 bases; J trimming: 3 bases; junction bases outside the gene matches: 8.